The next 27 T cell receptor beta chains were all read from a single sample in a study of blood T cell repertoires in COVID-19 (dated by TCRdb to 2019 to 2021). The library came from the immunoSEQ multiplex PCR assay. TCRdb carries this immuneACCESS record with in-frame sequences only. Its versions omit some clonotypes, under half of them owing to an unresolved V gene in the studies checked, with the rest unexplained. This sample holds fewer than 250,000 clones; 70% to 90% were observed only once. The ten largest clones add up to 11% of the sample. The specimen sequenced was peripheral blood. The receptors derive from a man between 50 and 59 years old with COVID-19, enrolled during active disease.

This clone was seen many times. V and J are TRBV19 and TRBJ1-2; D remains unclear. Trimming took off 1 base at V and 4 bases at J, with 10 bases between the two ends. The CDR3 is 14 residues long. Looked up from germline, CDR1 is LNHDA and CDR2 is SQIVND (reference sequence). The CDR3 region is CASSIGGLSYGYTF. DNA for the CDR3: TGTGCCAGTAGTATAGGTGGTCTAAGCTATGGCTACACCTTC.

The V gene is TRBV10-3, the J gene TRBJ2-2; 10 nucleotides match TRBD1. The V and J ends lost 4 bases and 3 bases, in that order; junction bases with no gene match: 5. Germline V gene lookup returns CDR1 ENHRY and CDR2 SYGVKD. There are 16 residues in the CDR3. The CDR3, as DNA: TGTGCCATCAGTGCTAGACAGGGGGCGGACACCGGGGAGCTGTTTTTT. The encoded protein is CAISARQGADTGELFF.

The chain combines TRBV7-6 with TRBJ2-7; D possibly corresponds to TRBD1 (6 bases). V lost 1 base and J 2 bases, leaving 15 bases between the germline ends. The germline V gene has CDR1 SGHVS and CDR2 FNYEAQ. This CDR3 region has 16 residues. In DNA, the CDR3 is TGTGCCAGCAGCTTAGTAGGGGGTGGTGGGACCTACGAGCAGTACTTC. This translates into CASSLVGGGGTYEQYF.

This rearrangement joins TRBV28 to TRBJ1-2; the D gene is possibly TRBD1 (5 bases). The CDR3 is 16 residues long. In germline, CDR1 is MDHEN, CDR2 SYDVKM. Trimming shortened V by 7 bases and J by 4 bases, and 22 bases separated the two germline ends. CDR3 nucleotide sequence: TGTGCCAGCAACTCACCTGGGGCAGGGATCGGCTATGGCTACACCTTC. This codes for CASNSPGAGIGYGYTF.

The J gene is TRBJ2-3, the V gene TRBV7-3; D is perhaps TRBD2 (5 bases). With 2 bases removed from V and 4 bases from J, the gap between germline ends came to 7 bases. This CDR3 has 13 amino acids. Germline V CDR1 and CDR2: SGHTA, FQGTGA. As DNA, the CDR3 is TGTGCCAGCAGCTTACAGCGGCCAGATACGCAGTATTTT. Translated: CASSLQRPDTQYF.

This clone turned up a few times. The chain carries TRBV18 and TRBJ2-7; TRBD2 matches at 12 bases. Unmatched junction bases numbered 19, after V lost 2 bases and J lost 2 bases. From germline, CDR1 is KGHSH and CDR2 LQKENI. CDR3 length: 21 residues. CDR3 DNA sequence: TGTGCCAGCTCACCAACCCCACTTACTAGCGGGAGGATTTTGGATACCTACGAGCAGTACTTC. Translating it yields CASSPTPLTSGRILDTYEQYF.

The V and J genes are TRBV16 and TRBJ1-3; D is uncertain. Trimming pared 4 bases from V and 3 bases from J, leaving 13 bases between. The germline CDR1 and CDR2 sequences are KGHSY and FQNENV. CDR3 size: 15 residues. The CDR3, as DNA: TGTGCCAGCAGCCCCTCCGCGGGAATTGGAAACACCATATATTTT. Translated, it gives CASSPSAGIGNTIYF. Full variable domain (remainder filled in from reference TRBV16 and TRBJ1-3): GEEVAQTPKHLVRGEGQKAKLYCAPIKGHSYVFWYQQVLKNEFKFLISFQNENVFDETGMPKERFSAKCLPNSPCSLEIQATKLEDSAVYFCASSPSAGIGNTIYFGEGSWLTVV.

This clone was observed a single time. The chain combines TRBV5-4 with TRBJ2-7, with D possibly matching TRBD2 (6 bases). CDR3 length: 13 amino acids. The germline gives CDR1 SGHNT, CDR2 YYREEE (reference sequence). V lost 4 bases and J lost 6, with 14 bases in between. CDR3 amino acids: CASSLKGTPEQYF. CDR3 bases: TGTGCCAGCAGCCTCAAGGGGACTCCCGAGCAGTACTTC.

The chain combines TRBV13 with TRBJ2-7, with 10 positions matching TRBD2. This CDR3 region has 19 residues. V trimming: 0 bases; J trimming: 2 bases; junction bases outside the gene matches: 13. Germline V gene data show CDR1 as PRHDT and CDR2 as FYEKMQ (reference sequence). The chain's CDR3 is CASSLGADVGTSVTYEQYF. CDR3 in DNA: TGTGCCAGCAGCTTAGGGGCTGATGTTGGGACTAGCGTAACCTACGAGCAGTACTTC.

The chain combines TRBV6-6 with TRBJ1-1; no clear D. The CDR3 extends over 16 amino acids. Looked up from germline, CDR1 is MNHNY and CDR2 is SVGAGI (reference sequence). With 6 bases removed from V and 1 base from J, the gap between germline ends came to 18 bases. The CDR3: CASSLTLMSRNTEAFF. The CDR3 DNA follows: TGTGCCAGCAGCCTAACCCTTATGTCAAGGAACACTGAAGCTTTCTTT.

The chain recombines TRBV6-1 with TRBJ1-6; TRBD1 matches at 7 bases. The length of the CDR3 is 14 residues. The germline V gene has CDR1 MNHNS and CDR2 SASEGT. The J segment lost 9 bases and the V segment lost 3 bases, leaving 5 bases of the junction unmatched. CDR3 DNA sequence: TGTGCCAGCAGTGATCTCAGGGGGACTTCACCCCTCCACTTT. This encodes CASSDLRGTSPLHF.

The chain has TRBV28 and TRBJ2-7, with D uncertain. CDR1 is MDHEN, CDR2 SYDVKM, per germline. V lost 2 bases to trimming and J lost 7 bases, with 6 bases between them. CDR3 length: 11 residues. The CDR3 here is CASSLEVEQYF. The CDR3 coding sequence is TGTGCCAGCAGTTTAGAGGTAGAGCAGTACTTC.

This clone was seen more than once but under ten times. The chain carries TRBV19 and TRBJ1-2; no definite D call. In germline, CDR1 is LNHDA, CDR2 SQIVND (reference sequence). The V and J ends lost 7 bases and 0 bases respectively, with 3 bases between them. The CDR3 covers 11 residues. CDR3 in amino acids: CASTANYGYTF. The CDR3 region has the DNA TGTGCCAGTACGGCTAACTATGGCTACACCTTC.

The rearrangement joins TRBV24-1 to TRBJ2-1; D possibly corresponds to TRBD2 (5 bases). The CDR3 is made up of 18 amino acids. Germline CDR1 is KGHDR and CDR2 is SFDVKD. Trimming took off 2 bases at V and 0 bases at J, with 16 bases between the two ends. The CDR3 DNA reads TGTGCCACCAGTGATTCGTCAACCCGGGGTAACTCCTACAATGAGCAGTTCTTC. Translation gives CATSDSSTRGNSYNEQFF.

The chain employs TRBV24-1 and TRBJ2-5; possibly TRBD1 for D (7 bases). The CDR3 contains 15 residues. Deletions cut 3 bases from V and 1 base from J, with 11 bases between. Germline loops: CDR1 KGHDR, CDR2 SFDVKD. The CDR3 spells CATSDGGTVQETQYF. The CDR3 nucleotides are TGTGCCACCAGTGATGGCGGGACAGTCCAAGAGACCCAGTACTTC.

The chain is built from TRBV2 and TRBJ2-5; D unresolved. V was cut by 3 bases and J by 0 bases, with 11 bases left in between. The V gene's germline CDR1 is SNHLY and CDR2 FYNNEI. CDR3 length: 15 residues. CDR3 in amino acids: CASSEVEIYQETQYF. Here the CDR3 DNA reads TGTGCCAGCAGTGAGGTCGAGATATACCAAGAGACCCAGTACTTC. Full variable domain (remainder filled in from reference TRBV2 and TRBJ2-5): EPEVTQTPSHQVTQMGQEVILRCVPISNHLYFYWYRQILGQKVEFLVSFYNNEISEKSEIFDDQFSVERPDGSNFTLKIRSTKLEDSAMYFCASSEVEIYQETQYFGPGTRLLVL.

The V and J genes are TRBV19 and TRBJ2-5, with 15 bases lining up with TRBD2. Losses at the gene ends were 4 bases for V and 3 bases for J; bases not matched to a gene: 3. Germline CDR1 LNHDA, CDR2 SQIVND (reference sequence). The CDR3 spans 16 residues. CDR3 nucleotide sequence: TGTGCCAGTAGTACGGGACTAGCGGGAGGCAAAGAGACCCAGTACTTC. Protein: CASSTGLAGGKETQYF.

The chain links TRBV7-9 to TRBJ2-5; a weak D match, TRBD2 (5 bases). The CDR3 length is 13 residues. V lost 5 bases to trimming and J lost 2 bases, with 9 bases between them. CDR1 SEHNR and CDR2 FQNEAQ come from the germline V gene (reference sequence). The CDR3 nucleotides read TGTGCCAGCAGCGGAGGTGGGCAAGAGACCCAGTACTTC. This translates into CASSGGGQETQYF.

V and J are TRBV20-1 and TRBJ2-2; D is possibly TRBD2 (7 bases). V lost 4 bases and J 5 bases, leaving 14 bases between the germline ends. The CDR3 is 14 residues long. Germline CDR1 is DFQATT and CDR2 is SNEGSKA (reference sequence). CDR3 in amino acids: CSAIDGGRTGELFF. The CDR3 DNA reads as TGCAGTGCTATTGACGGGGGGCGGACCGGGGAGCTGTTTTTT.

The J gene is TRBJ1-1, the V gene TRBV6-6; D perhaps matches TRBD1 (6 bases). This CDR3 comprises 16 residues. The V end was cut by 5 bases, the J end by 1 base, with 17 bases between. Germline CDR1 is MNHNY and CDR2 is SVGAGI (reference sequence). The chain's CDR3 is CASSPGQLIRNTEAFF. CDR3 in DNA: TGTGCCAGCAGTCCCGGACAGTTGATACGGAACACTGAAGCTTTCTTT.

The V call is TRBV27, the J call TRBJ1-4, with a possible D match to TRBD1 (5 bases). There are 15 residues in the CDR3. The V end lost 5 bases, the J end lost 6 bases, and 16 bases lay between the germline ends. Per the germline V gene, CDR1 is MNHEY and CDR2 is SMNVEV (reference sequence). The CDR3 loop is CASSPSGGWHEKLFF. CDR3 nucleotide sequence: TGTGCCAGCAGTCCAAGCGGGGGTTGGCATGAAAAACTGTTTTTT.

The chain employs TRBV7-2 and TRBJ2-1; possible D gene TRBD1, 5 bases. The CDR3 spans 17 residues. The germline V and J ends were trimmed by 1 base and 5 bases, with 18 bases remaining between them. Germline lookup yields CDR1 SGHTA and CDR2 FQGNSA. The CDR3 bases are TGTGCCAGCAGCTTAGATAGTGCGCCTGGGGCTCACAATGAGCAGTTCTTC. Amino acid sequence: CASSLDSAPGAHNEQFF.

The V and J genes are TRBV4-2 and TRBJ2-7, with TRBD1 identical over 9 bases. This CDR3 has 14 residues. Trimming removed 1 base from V and 3 bases from J; junction bases left unmatched: 1. Germline V gene lookup returns CDR1 LGHNA and CDR2 YNFKEQ. Written as DNA, the CDR3 is TGTGCCAGCAGCCAAGCGGGACAGGGCTACGAGCAGTACTTC. Protein sequence: CASSQAGQGYEQYF.

Here the CDR3 reads CASSQENRALTHGNQPQHF. The CDR3 region has the DNA TGTGCCAGCAGCCAAGAGAACAGGGCCCTAACTCATGGAAATCAGCCCCAGCATTTT. The V call is TRBV14, the J call TRBJ1-5; possible D gene TRBD1, 6 bases. Germline V lookup: CDR1 SGHDN, CDR2 FVKESK. Trimming left V 0 bases short and J 4 bases short, with 22 bases between. The CDR3 spans 19 residues.

The chain employs TRBV28 and TRBJ2-3, with a possible D match to TRBD2 (6 bases). The germline CDR1 and CDR2 sequences are MDHEN and SYDVKM. The CDR3 consists of 13 residues. Trimming cost V 8 bases and J 1 base, with 10 bases left between them. The chain's CDR3 is CASQGGGTDTQYF. The DNA of the CDR3 is TGTGCCAGCCAGGGAGGCGGCACAGATACGCAGTATTTT.

V usage is TRBV2 and J usage is TRBJ1-4, with D uncertain. From germline, CDR1 is SNHLY and CDR2 FYNNEI. The CDR3 contains 14 residues. The V end lost 8 bases, the J end lost 8 bases, and 18 bases lay between the germline ends. The CDR3 spells CASHRGPLEEKLFF. The CDR3 region has the DNA TGTGCCAGCCATCGCGGGCCGCTTGAAGAAAAACTGTTTTTT.

This chain joins TRBV27 and TRBJ2-1, with 10 bases fitting TRBD2. The germline gives CDR1 MNHEY, CDR2 SMNVEV (reference sequence). The CDR3 is 15 amino acids. J was trimmed by 0 bases and V by 6 bases; bases with no gene match: 2. In DNA, the CDR3 is TGTGCCAGCAGAATAGCGGGAGGCTCCTACAATGAGCAGTTCTTC. It specifies CASRIAGGSYNEQFF.